This T cell receptor (beta chain) originates from a study of control samples from healthy donors and cancer patients. Losses at the gene ends were 4 bases for V and 7 bases for J; bases not matched to a gene: 12. The CDR3 consists of 14 residues. Germline CDR1 and CDR2: GTSNPN and SVGIG (reference sequence). Produced via immunoSEQ multiplex PCR; TCRdb's table is partial and in-frame only. The top ten hold over 9.5% of the sample, which has 90,000 to 100,000 clones, about four fifths seen once. J is TRBJ1-2 and V is TRBV30, with 7 bases aligning to TRBD1. The receptor comes from a woman aged 25 to 39 in good health. The sequenced sample consisted of blood. The CDR3 protein is CAWTSEGAGRGYTF. In DNA, the CDR3 is TGTGCCTGGACCTCAGAGGGGGCCGGCCGTGGCTACACCTTC.